This TCR beta chain was recorded in a study of CD8 T cells in Susac syndrome. The CDR3 has 16 residues. Germline CDR1 and CDR2: MNHEY and SMNVEV (reference sequence). Trimming removed 5 bases at V and 2 bases at J, with 16 bases between. Random hexamers were used to reverse transcribe the RNA input (roughly 0.5 to 1 ug). Coverage of TCR beta CDR3 amplification by immunoSEQ multiplex PCR extended to 54 Vbeta and 13 Jbeta. TCRdb recomputed calls from the immunoSEQ multiplex PCR reads with MiXCR, one row per CDR3 protein. This sample has over 130,000 distinct CDR3 sequences; about 95% occur once, and the top ten carry 0.11%.

The TCR was taken from a human donor with multiple sclerosis. Source material: CD4+ T cells from PBMCs. V gene TRBV27 combines with J gene TRBJ2-1, with D unclear. The CDR3 nucleotides read TGTGCCAGCAGTCCGGACGGACGGCACACCTACAATGAGCAGTTCTTC. Translation: CASSPDGRHTYNEQFF.